This entry is about one T cell receptor beta chain. Profiled with immunoSEQ multiplex PCR; TCRdb holds only in-frame clones, not every one. Of around 35,000 clones listed, almost 95% are singletons. The data were obtained in a study of T cells in tuberculosis. Study-level background: The T cells targeted glucose monomycolate, a mycobacterial lipid, via CD1B. IGRA-negative adolescents, IGRA-positive adolescents with latent tuberculosis and adults with active tuberculosis formed this South African cohort.

At study entry, adolescents had tuberculin skin tests and IGRA screening. Germline CDR1 and CDR2: LGHNA and YNFKEQ. CDR3 size: 17 residues. The J segment lost 2 bases and the V segment lost 4 bases, leaving 4 bases of the junction unmatched. This sequence originates from a donor aged 10 to 29 with latent tuberculosis or without tuberculosis infection. Some clones in this sample may be carry-over from other donors' samples. Sequencing was carried out using PBMCs. The gene calls are TRBV4-2 and TRBJ2-3; TRBD2 matches at 15 bases. CDR3 protein: CASSRGTSGGFTDTQYF. CDR3 bases: TGTGCCAGCAGCCGAGGGACTAGCGGGGGGTTCACAGATACGCAGTATTTT.